Each of the 8 T cell receptor beta chains below was sequenced from the same sample in a study of T-cell reconstitution after alpha-beta-depleted transplantation in children. Preparation of the TCRbeta library used unique molecular identifiers. Each CDR3 protein is one row after TCRdb ran MiXCR on the PCR reads. The repertoire holds 600,000 to 800,000 distinct CDR3 sequences, with around 13% as singletons. The input for sequencing was PBMCs, taken before TCRalphabeta/CD19-depleted stem cell transplant. The receptors stem from a girl aged 2 to 10 with congenital amegakaryocytic thrombocytopenia, due to receive a stem cell transplant.

This clonotype showed up many times. V usage is TRBV29-1 and J usage is TRBJ2-7; D might be TRBD1 (5 bases). Germline lookup yields CDR1 SQVTM and CDR2 ANQGSEA. V was pared by 7 bases and J by 1 base, with 14 bases between. The CDR3 length is 13 residues. Here the CDR3 DNA reads TGCAGCGGATGGACACCTGGTTCCTACGAGCAGTACTTC. It codes for CSGWTPGSYEQYF.

This clonotype was detected ten times or more. The J gene is TRBJ1-4, the V gene TRBV20-1; D might be TRBD1 (5 bases). CDR3 length: 13 residues. Germline CDR1 is DFQATT and CDR2 is SNEGSKA (reference sequence). The CDR3 reads CSGGEGVTEKLFF. The CDR3 DNA reads TGCAGCGGCGGCGAAGGGGTGACTGAAAAACTGTTTTTT.

The J gene is TRBJ2-1, the V gene TRBV14; D is ambiguous. Germline values: CDR1 SGHDN, CDR2 FVKESK. The CDR3 length is 15 residues. Trimming took off 5 bases at V and 6 bases at J, with 17 bases between the two ends. The CDR3 nucleotides read TGTGCCAGCAGCATCGTGGGTTTTCAGGCCAATGAGCAGTTCTTC. Protein product: CASSIVGFQANEQFF.

This chain links TRBV29-1 with TRBJ2-5; D uncertain. The CDR3 runs to 17 residues. Germline V gene sequence: CDR1 SQVTM, CDR2 ANQGSEA. Trimming left V 7 bases short and J 2 bases short, with 26 bases between. The CDR3 here is CSAIGYGVSELQETQYF. The CDR3 region has the DNA TGCAGCGCGATTGGTTATGGGGTTTCCGAGCTACAAGAGACCCAGTACTTC. Complete variable domain (other parts from reference TRBV29-1 and TRBJ2-5): SAVISQKPSRDICQRGTSLTIQCQVDSQVTMMFWYRQQPGQSLTLIATANQGSEATYESGFVIDKFPISRPNLTFSTLTVSNMSPEDSSIYLCSAIGYGVSELQETQYFGPGTRLLVL.

This clonotype was seen many times. The CDR3 DNA reads as TGTGCCAGTAGTACAACAGTGAACACTGAAGCTTTCTTT. Its protein is CASSTTVNTEAFF. The rearrangement joins TRBV19 to TRBJ1-1; D not resolved. The CDR3 runs to 13 residues. Germline V lookup: CDR1 LNHDA, CDR2 SQIVND (reference sequence). Trimming took off 4 bases at V and 0 bases at J, with 6 bases between the two ends.

The chain is built from TRBV15 and TRBJ2-7; D is unclear. Germline V gene sequence: CDR1 LNHNV, CDR2 YYDKDF (reference sequence). This CDR3 contains 13 residues. V gave up 0 bases and J gave up 5 bases, with 8 bases separating them. The CDR3 loop reads CATSRDYFHEQYF. The CDR3 coding sequence is TGTGCCACCAGCAGAGATTACTTCCACGAGCAGTACTTC.

The CDR3 DNA follows: TGCGCCAGCAGCTTGGTCCTCGGACAGGACCCCTACGAGCAGTACTTC. It translates to CASSLVLGQDPYEQYF. This chain connects TRBV5-1 to TRBJ2-7; 7 bases are shared with TRBD1. Germline CDR1 and CDR2: SGHRS and YFSETQ. V gave up 0 bases and J gave up 2 bases; unmatched junction bases: 8. The CDR3 extends over 16 amino acids.

This rearrangement joins TRBV28 to TRBJ2-1; 10 bases are a match to TRBD1. This CDR3 comprises 15 residues. Germline-derived CDR1 and CDR2 are MDHEN and SYDVKM. The J segment lost 8 bases and the V segment lost 6 bases, leaving 10 bases of the junction unmatched. DNA for the CDR3: TGTGCCAGCAGCTGGGCCGGGACAGGGGTCGATGAGCAGTTCTTC. It yields the protein CASSWAGTGVDEQFF.